By sample fraction, the clone carrying this T cell receptor (delta chain) is medium-sized. These data belong to a study of gamma-delta chains in newborns, infants, children. The overall study: Microbial exposure reportedly drives polyclonal innate γδ T cell expansion after birth.

The CDR3 length is 17 residues. CDR1 and CDR2 (germline): GEAIGNYY, EKD. Trimming took 2 bases from V and 0 from J, leaving 10 bases between them. TCRdb re-identified clones in the reads via CATT. The sample has about 6,900 delta-chain clones; around 10% are singletons. The material sequenced was blood. The gene calls are TRDV2 and TRDJ3; D may be TRDD3 (6 bases). This sequence was found in a child who was a newborn, infant or young child, either healthy, febrile or measles-vaccinated (not recorded which). The CDR3: CACDSTGSSWDTRQMFF. CDR3 coding DNA: TGTGCCTGTGACAGTACTGGGAGCTCCTGGGACACCCGACAGATGTTTTTC.